This entry describes one TCR beta chain. These data come from a study of control samples from healthy donors and cancer patients. Profiling relied on immunoSEQ multiplex PCR, and the TCRdb table lists in-frame clones only, not all of them. The table shows 170,000 or so clones, with 90% to 95% occurring only once. In germline, CDR1 is SGHAT, CDR2 FQDESV (reference sequence). The CDR3 sequence is 13 residues long. The V end was cut by 1 base, the J end by 2 bases, with 4 bases between. Material: blood. J is TRBJ2-3 and V is TRBV11-1; D is undetermined. The receptor's source is a man aged 18 to 30 in good health. CDR3 nucleotides: TGTGCCAGCAGCTTAGGGAACACAGATACGCAGTATTTT. Translating gives CASSLGNTDTQYF.